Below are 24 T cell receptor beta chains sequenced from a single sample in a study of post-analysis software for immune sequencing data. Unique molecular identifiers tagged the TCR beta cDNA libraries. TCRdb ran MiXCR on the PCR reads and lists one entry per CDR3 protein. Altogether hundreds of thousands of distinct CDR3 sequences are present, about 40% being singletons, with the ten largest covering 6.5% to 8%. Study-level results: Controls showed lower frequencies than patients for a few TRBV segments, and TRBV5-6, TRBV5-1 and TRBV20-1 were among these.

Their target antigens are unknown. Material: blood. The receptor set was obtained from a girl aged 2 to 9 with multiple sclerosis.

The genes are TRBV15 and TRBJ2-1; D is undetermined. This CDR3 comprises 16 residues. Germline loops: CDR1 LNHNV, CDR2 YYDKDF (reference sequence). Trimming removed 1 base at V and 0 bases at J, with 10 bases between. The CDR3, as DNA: TGTGCCACCAGCAGAGGAGACGCCTTCTCCTACAATGAGCAGTTCTTC. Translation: CATSRGDAFSYNEQFF. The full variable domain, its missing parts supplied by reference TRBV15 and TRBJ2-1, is DAMVIQNPRYQVTQFGKPVTLSCSQTLNHNVMYWYQQKSSQAPKLLFHYYDKDFNNEADTPDNFQSRRPNTSFCFLDIRSPGLGDTAMYLCATSRGDAFSYNEQFFGPGTRLTVL.

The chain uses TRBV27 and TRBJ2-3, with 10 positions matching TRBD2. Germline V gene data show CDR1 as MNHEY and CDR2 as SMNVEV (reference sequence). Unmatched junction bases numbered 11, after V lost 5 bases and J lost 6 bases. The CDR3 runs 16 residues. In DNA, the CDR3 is TGTGCCAGCAGTCTACGACTAGCGGGCCGGAGGGATACGCAGTATTTT. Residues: CASSLRLAGRRDTQYF.

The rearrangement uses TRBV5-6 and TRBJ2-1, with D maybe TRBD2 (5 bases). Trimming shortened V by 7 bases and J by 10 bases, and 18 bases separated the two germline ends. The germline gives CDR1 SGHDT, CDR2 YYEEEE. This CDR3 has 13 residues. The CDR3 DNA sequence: TGTGCCAGCTTTCTATGGGGAGTACGGGAGCAGTTCTTC. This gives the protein CASFLWGVREQFF.

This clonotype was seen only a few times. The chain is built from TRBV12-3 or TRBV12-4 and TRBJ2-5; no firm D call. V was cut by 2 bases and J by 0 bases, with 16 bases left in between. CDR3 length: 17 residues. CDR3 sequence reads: CASSLSPLFGNQETQYF. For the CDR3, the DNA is TGTGCCAGCAGTTTAAGTCCACTCTTCGGAAACCAAGAGACCCAGTACTTC.

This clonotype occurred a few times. The DNA of the CDR3 is TGTGCCATCAGTGACCTAGGAAATTCCTACGAGCAGTACTTC. Its translation is CAISDLGNSYEQYF. The chain has TRBV10-3 and TRBJ2-7; D unclear. Germline V gene data show CDR1 as ENHRY and CDR2 as SYGVKD. The CDR3 length is 14 residues. V shed 3 bases and J shed 1 base, with 10 bases lying between them.

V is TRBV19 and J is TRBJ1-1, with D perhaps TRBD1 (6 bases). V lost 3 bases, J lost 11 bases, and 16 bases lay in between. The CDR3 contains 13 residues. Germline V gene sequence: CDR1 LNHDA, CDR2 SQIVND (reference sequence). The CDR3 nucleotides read TGTGCCAGTAGTATGGAGGACAGAGTAGCGGCTTTCTTT. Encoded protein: CASSMEDRVAAFF.

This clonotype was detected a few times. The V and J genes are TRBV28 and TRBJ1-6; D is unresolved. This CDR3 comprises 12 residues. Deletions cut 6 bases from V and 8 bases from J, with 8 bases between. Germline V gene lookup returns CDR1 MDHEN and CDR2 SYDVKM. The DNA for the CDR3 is TGTGCCAGCAGCTCGGACTATTCACCCCTCCACTTT. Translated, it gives CASSSDYSPLHF.

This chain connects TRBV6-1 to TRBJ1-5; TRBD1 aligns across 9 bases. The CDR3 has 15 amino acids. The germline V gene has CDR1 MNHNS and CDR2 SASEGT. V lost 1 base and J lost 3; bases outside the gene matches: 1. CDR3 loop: CASSEGTGVNQPQHF. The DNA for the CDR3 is TGTGCCAGCAGTGAAGGGACAGGGGTCAATCAGCCCCAGCATTTT.

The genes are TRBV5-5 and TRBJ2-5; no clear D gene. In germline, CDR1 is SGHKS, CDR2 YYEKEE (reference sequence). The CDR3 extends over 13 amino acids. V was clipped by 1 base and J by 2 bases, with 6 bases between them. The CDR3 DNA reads TGTGCCAGCAGCTTGCTAAGACAAGAGACCCAGTACTTC. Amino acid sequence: CASSLLRQETQYF.

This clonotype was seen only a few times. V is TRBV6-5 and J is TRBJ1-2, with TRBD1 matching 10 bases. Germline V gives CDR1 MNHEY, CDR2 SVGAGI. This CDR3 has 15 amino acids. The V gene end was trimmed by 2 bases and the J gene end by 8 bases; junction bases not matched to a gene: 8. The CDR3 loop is CASSYGRQGAEGYTF. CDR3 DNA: TGTGCCAGCAGTTACGGTAGACAGGGGGCGGAGGGCTACACCTTC.

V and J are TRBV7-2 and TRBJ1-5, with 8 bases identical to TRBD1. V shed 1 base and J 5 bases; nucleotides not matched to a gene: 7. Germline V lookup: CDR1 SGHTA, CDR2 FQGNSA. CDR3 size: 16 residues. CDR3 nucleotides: TGTGCCAGCAGCTTAGTGGCCGGGACAGGCCATCAGCCCCAGCATTTT. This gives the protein CASSLVAGTGHQPQHF.

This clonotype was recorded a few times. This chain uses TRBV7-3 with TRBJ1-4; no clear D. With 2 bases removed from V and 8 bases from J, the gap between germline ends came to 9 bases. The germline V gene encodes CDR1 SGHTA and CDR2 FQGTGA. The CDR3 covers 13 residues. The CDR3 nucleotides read TGTGCCAGCAGCTTATACCCCGACGAAAAACTGTTTTTT. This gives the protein CASSLYPDEKLFF. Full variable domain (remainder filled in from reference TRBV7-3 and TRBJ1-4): GAGVSQTPSNKVTEKGKYVELRCDPISGHTALYWYRQSLGQGPEFLIYFQGTGAADDSGLPNDRFFAVRPEGSVSTLKIQRTERGDSAVYLCASSLYPDEKLFFGSGTQLSVL.

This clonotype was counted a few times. This CDR3 is CASSWWGYNSPLHF. The CDR3 DNA is TGTGCCAGCAGCTGGTGGGGCTATAATTCACCCCTCCACTTT. This chain links TRBV7-9 with TRBJ1-6; D is uncertain. The V gene's germline CDR1 is SEHNR and CDR2 FQNEAQ (reference sequence). V was shortened by 4 bases and J by 3 bases, with 7 bases between the two germline ends. The CDR3 totals 14 residues.

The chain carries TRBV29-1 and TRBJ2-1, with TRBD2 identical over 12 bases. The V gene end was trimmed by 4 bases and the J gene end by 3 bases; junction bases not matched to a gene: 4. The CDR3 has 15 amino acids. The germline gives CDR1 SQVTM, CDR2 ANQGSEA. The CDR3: CSVGKGLAGYNEQFF. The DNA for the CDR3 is TGCAGCGTTGGAAAGGGACTAGCGGGCTACAATGAGCAGTTCTTC.

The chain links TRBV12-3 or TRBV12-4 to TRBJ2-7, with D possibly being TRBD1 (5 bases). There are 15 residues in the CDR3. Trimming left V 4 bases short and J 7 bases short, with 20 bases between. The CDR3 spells CASSSSQGPEWEQYF. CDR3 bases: TGTGCCAGCAGTTCCTCTCAGGGTCCTGAATGGGAGCAGTACTTC.

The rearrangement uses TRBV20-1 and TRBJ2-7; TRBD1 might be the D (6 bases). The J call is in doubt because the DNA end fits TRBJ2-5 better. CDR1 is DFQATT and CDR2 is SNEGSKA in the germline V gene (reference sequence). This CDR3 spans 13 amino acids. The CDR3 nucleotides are TGCAGTGCTACTACAGGGTCCCCACAGACCCAGTACTTC. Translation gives CSATTGSPQTQYF.

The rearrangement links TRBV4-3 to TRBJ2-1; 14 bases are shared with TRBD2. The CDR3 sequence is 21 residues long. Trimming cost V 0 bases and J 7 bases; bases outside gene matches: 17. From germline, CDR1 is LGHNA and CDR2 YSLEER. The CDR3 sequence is CASSQDAEGLTTSGGVNEQFF. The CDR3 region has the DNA TGCGCCAGCAGCCAAGACGCCGAGGGCCTGACGACTAGCGGGGGGGTGAATGAGCAGTTCTTC.

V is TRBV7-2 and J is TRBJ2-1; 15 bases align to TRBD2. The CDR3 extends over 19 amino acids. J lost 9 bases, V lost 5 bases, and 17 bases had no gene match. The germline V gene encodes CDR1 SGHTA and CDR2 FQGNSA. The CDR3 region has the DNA TGTGCCAGCAGCAGAGCCCCGGGACTAGCGGGAGGATTATGGGGTGAGCAGTTCTTC. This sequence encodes CASSRAPGLAGGLWGEQFF. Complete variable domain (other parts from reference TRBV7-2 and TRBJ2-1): GAGVSQSPSNKVTEKGKDVELRCDPISGHTALYWYRQSLGQGLEFLIYFQGNSAPDKSGLPSDRFSAERTGGSVSTLTIQRTQQEDSAVYLCASSRAPGLAGGLWGEQFFGPGTRLTVL.

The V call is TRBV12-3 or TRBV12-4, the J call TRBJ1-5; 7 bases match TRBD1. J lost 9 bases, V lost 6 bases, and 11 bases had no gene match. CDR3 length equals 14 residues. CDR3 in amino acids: CASSIGGSGGPQHF. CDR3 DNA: TGTGCCAGCAGCATAGGGGGCTCGGGGGGGCCCCAGCATTTT.

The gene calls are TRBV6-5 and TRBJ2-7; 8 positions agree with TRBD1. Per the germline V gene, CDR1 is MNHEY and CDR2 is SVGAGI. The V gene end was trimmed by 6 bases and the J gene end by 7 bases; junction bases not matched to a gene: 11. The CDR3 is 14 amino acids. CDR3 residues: CASRATGANNEQYF. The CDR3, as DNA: TGTGCCAGCAGGGCGACAGGGGCCAACAATGAGCAGTACTTC.

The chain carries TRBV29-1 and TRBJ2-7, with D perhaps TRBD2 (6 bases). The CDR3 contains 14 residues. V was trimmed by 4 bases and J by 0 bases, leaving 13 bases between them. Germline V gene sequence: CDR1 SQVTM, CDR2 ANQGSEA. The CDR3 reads CSVARGSSSYEQYF. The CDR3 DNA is TGCAGCGTTGCGCGGGGCTCTAGCTCCTACGAGCAGTACTTC.

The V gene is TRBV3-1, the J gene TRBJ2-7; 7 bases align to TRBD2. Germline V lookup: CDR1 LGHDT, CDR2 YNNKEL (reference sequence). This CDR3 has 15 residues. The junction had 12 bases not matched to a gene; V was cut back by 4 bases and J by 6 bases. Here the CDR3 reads CASSPDGTKALEQYF. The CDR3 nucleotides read TGTGCCAGCAGCCCCGACGGGACTAAAGCACTCGAGCAGTACTTC.

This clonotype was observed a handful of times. The CDR3 loop reads CASSSPGLAELYNEQFF. The CDR3 DNA sequence: TGCGCCAGCAGCTCTCCGGGACTAGCGGAGCTGTACAATGAGCAGTTCTTC. V usage is TRBV5-1 and J usage is TRBJ2-1, with 11 positions matching TRBD2. J was trimmed by 4 bases and V by 3 bases; bases with no gene match: 9. The CDR3 totals 17 residues. CDR1 and CDR2 (germline): SGHRS, YFSETQ.

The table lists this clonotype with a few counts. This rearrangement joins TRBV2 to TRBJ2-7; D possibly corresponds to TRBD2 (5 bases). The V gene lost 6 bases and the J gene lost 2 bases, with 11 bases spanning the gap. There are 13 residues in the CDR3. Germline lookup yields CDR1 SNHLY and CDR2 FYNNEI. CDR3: CASRRESTYEQYF. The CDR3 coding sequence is TGTGCCAGCAGGAGGGAGTCAACCTACGAGCAGTACTTC.